These T cell receptor beta chains were read from a single sample in a study of blood T cell repertoires in COVID-19. Repertoires were generated with immunoSEQ multiplex PCR, while TCRdb's copy carries only in-frame clones and drops some. The data contain roughly 320,000 clones, 85% to 90% of them singletons. The sequencing input was peripheral blood. The receptors shown here come from a woman aged 25-40 years with COVID-19, enrolled during active disease. Each CDR3 is given without its conserved first and last residue. Fields, in order: V gene, J gene, CDR3 protein.

>TRBV6-6|TRBJ1-4
ASSLDRRGEKLF
>TRBV18|TRBJ1-2
ASSPDTNPSYGYT
>TRBV4-2|TRBJ2-5
ASSQDPAGGLETQY
>TRBV12-3/TRBV12-4|TRBJ1-2
ASSRQFRDGYT
>TRBV27|TRBJ1-4
ASSLKAPHRGLGEKLF
>TRBV12-3/TRBV12-4|TRBJ2-5
ATAGLAGETQY
>TRBV6-2/TRBV6-3|TRBJ2-7
ASSPPSSGGYDSEQY
>TRBV2|TRBJ1-4
ASSPGTGGAWEKLF
>TRBV7-7|TRBJ2-3
ASSLGRGDTQY
>TRBV11-3|TRBJ2-1
ASSFGQGFYNEQF
>TRBV28|TRBJ1-6
ASSTMSRGSYNSPLH
>TRBV6-5|TRBJ2-1
ASSYRSGVYEQF
>TRBV7-9|TRBJ2-5
ASSLGGQQETQY
>TRBV6-1|TRBJ1-2
ASSEWDREGYT
>TRBV15|TRBJ2-1
ATSSERGRGLSYNEQF
>TRBV6-2/TRBV6-3|TRBJ1-1
ASSRVSGYTPGTPGTEAF
>TRBV6-5|TRBJ1-1
ASTNGVNTEAF
>TRBV9|TRBJ1-1
ASSASQGGTEAF
>TRBV6-1|TRBJ2-1
ASSEYRTGGSEQF
>TRBV11-3|TRBJ1-1
ASSFRRGLGTEAF
>TRBV10-1|TRBJ1-2
ASSENLGQGDGYT
>TRBV27|TRBJ1-5
ASSLAQNQPQH
>TRBV19|TRBJ1-6
ASSPGQGYSPLH
>TRBV28|TRBJ1-1
ASTLGRFMNTEAF
>TRBV4-2|TRBJ2-7
ASSQGRLAGQGDEQY